Below are 22 T cell receptor beta chains sequenced from a single sample in a study of shared clonotypes between healthy human individuals. The assay was immunoSEQ multiplex PCR, and TCRdb's table has in-frame clones only and misses some. The sample contains roughly 2.6 million clones, around 90% of which appear only once. Sequenced input: naive CD4+ T cells sorted from blood. Subset indicated: CD45RA+ positively selected. The origin of the receptors is a man aged 18 to 35 in good health.

The chain has TRBV10-3 and TRBJ1-2; D may be TRBD1 (5 bases). The CDR3 is 14 amino acids. The V and J ends lost 4 bases and 0 bases respectively, with 9 bases between them. The germline CDR1 and CDR2 sequences are ENHRY and SYGVKD. CDR3 loop: CAISGSTANYGYTF. The CDR3 nucleotides are TGTGCCATCAGTGGTTCGACAGCTAACTATGGCTACACCTTC.

The V and J genes are TRBV19 and TRBJ1-3; unclear D gene. The CDR3 runs 16 residues. V was cut by 7 bases and J by 0 bases, with 16 bases left in between. Germline CDR1 LNHDA, CDR2 SQIVND (reference sequence). CDR3 sequence (DNA): TGTGCCAGTAAAAGGTCAGGAGACTTCTCTGGAAACACCATATATTTT. Its protein is CASKRSGDFSGNTIYF.

About this clone: The identical CDR3 is also encoded by other nucleotide sequences in the sample. The chain couples TRBV5-1 to TRBJ2-7, with 10 bases matching TRBD1. The CDR3 is 15 amino acids. Germline V CDR1 and CDR2: SGHRS, YFSETQ. Trimming took 3 bases from V and 2 from J; bases not matched to a gene: 5. CDR3 bases: TGCGCCAGCAGCTCCGGGACAGGGGTCACCTACGAGCAGTACTTC. Translating it yields CASSSGTGVTYEQYF.

Regarding this clone: Distinct nucleotide sequences in the sample also encode this CDR3. This chain uses TRBV10-3 with TRBJ2-2; D is uncertain. Germline CDR1 and CDR2: ENHRY and SYGVKD. The CDR3 is 11 residues long. V lost 0 bases, J lost 7 bases, and 0 bases lay in between. DNA for the CDR3: TGTGCCATCAGTGAGTCCGGGGAGCTGTTTTTT. This encodes CAISESGELFF.

The J gene is TRBJ1-1, the V gene TRBV7-9, with D possibly TRBD1 on 5 matching bases. Trimming cost V 0 bases and J 7 bases, with 12 bases left between them. Germline V gene data show CDR1 as SEHNR and CDR2 as FQNEAQ (reference sequence). The CDR3 has 14 amino acids. The CDR3 here is CASSLADGAIEAFF. The CDR3 DNA is TGTGCCAGCAGCTTAGCGGATGGGGCGATTGAAGCTTTCTTT.

In nucleotides, the CDR3 is TGTGCCAGTAGTATCCTGGGGGTTTCCCCTAAAGGGGGATCACCCCTCCACTTT. Its translation is CASSILGVSPKGGSPLHF. V gene TRBV19 combines with J gene TRBJ1-6; possibly TRBD1 for D (6 bases). The CDR3 has 18 amino acids. With 3 bases removed from V and 10 bases from J, the gap between germline ends came to 25 bases. Germline assignment: CDR1 LNHDA and CDR2 SQIVND (reference sequence).

The chain links TRBV7-2 to TRBJ2-1, with D possibly being TRBD2 (5 bases). Deletions cut 1 base from V and 16 bases from J, with 23 bases between. The CDR3 consists of 15 residues. CDR1 is SGHTA and CDR2 is FQGNSA in the germline V gene. The CDR3 here is CASSLGQRMQREAFF. DNA of the CDR3: TGTGCCAGCAGCTTAGGTCAGCGGATGCAGAGGGAAGCCTTCTTC. Using reference TRBV7-2 and TRBJ2-1 for the parts outside the CDR3, the full variable domain is GAGVSQSPSNKVTEKGKDVELRCDPISGHTALYWYRQSLGQGLEFLIYFQGNSAPDKSGLPSDRFSAERTGGSVSTLTIQRTQQEDSAVYLCASSLGQRMQREAFFGPGTRLTVL.

A few counts support this clone. The chain carries TRBV7-2 and TRBJ2-2; D gene uncertain. Germline V gene sequence: CDR1 SGHTA, CDR2 FQGNSA. The V end was cut by 5 bases, the J end by 6 bases, with 16 bases between. The CDR3 extends over 15 amino acids. This chain's CDR3 is CASSLASRLSGELFF. CDR3 coding DNA: TGTGCCAGCAGCCTCGCGTCTAGATTATCCGGGGAGCTGTTTTTT.

The chain is built from TRBV7-2 and TRBJ2-7; 12 bases are a match to TRBD2. Germline CDR1 and CDR2: SGHTA and FQGNSA. J was trimmed by 4 bases and V by 2 bases; bases with no gene match: 15. The CDR3 consists of 19 residues. The CDR3 DNA follows: TGTGCCAGCAGCTTACTCGGGTGGCTAGCGGGAGGGCCGAGGTACGAGCAGTACTTC. Translating gives CASSLLGWLAGGPRYEQYF.

With respect to this clone: The identical CDR3 is also encoded by other nucleotide sequences in the sample. V is TRBV5-1 and J is TRBJ2-1; 11 bases fit TRBD2. CDR1 is SGHRS and CDR2 is YFSETQ in the germline V gene. CDR3 size: 15 residues. J gave up 4 bases and V 1 base, and 1 base lay outside the gene matches. CDR3: CASSLLAGGYNEQFF. The CDR3, as DNA: TGCGCCAGCAGCTTGCTAGCGGGGGGATACAATGAGCAGTTCTTC.

The chain links TRBV7-9 to TRBJ1-1; perhaps TRBD1 as D (6 bases). V gave up 0 bases and J gave up 11 bases, with 16 bases separating them. The CDR3 has 14 amino acids. Germline V gives CDR1 SEHNR, CDR2 FQNEAQ (reference sequence). The CDR3 loop reads CASSLALTGPGAFF. In DNA, the CDR3 is TGTGCCAGCAGCTTAGCGTTGACAGGTCCCGGGGCTTTCTTT.

The chain joins TRBV5-6 to TRBJ2-7; D gene unclear. Germline loops: CDR1 SGHDT, CDR2 YYEEEE. The length of the CDR3 is 15 residues. Trimming removed 0 bases from V and 0 bases from J, with 10 bases in between. The CDR3: CASSLVADDSYEQYF. The CDR3 DNA follows: TGTGCCAGCAGCTTGGTGGCGGACGACTCCTACGAGCAGTACTTC. The full variable domain, its missing parts supplied by reference TRBV5-6 and TRBJ2-7, is DAGVTQSPTHLIKTRGQQVTLRCSPKSGHDTVSWYQQALGQGPQFIFQYYEEEERQRGNFPDRFSGHQFPNYSSELNVNALLLGDSALYLCASSLVADDSYEQYFGPGTRLTVT.

The V and J genes are TRBV7-2 and TRBJ2-1, with 9 bases lining up with TRBD2. The ends lost 2 bases at V and 3 bases at J; junction bases unmatched: 8. Germline V CDR1 and CDR2: SGHTA, FQGNSA. This CDR3 comprises 17 residues. CDR3 in DNA: TGTGCCAGCAGCTTATGGCTAGCGGGACCTTACTACAATGAGCAGTTCTTC. Its translation is CASSLWLAGPYYNEQFF. Based on the CDR3 plus reference TRBV7-2 and TRBJ2-1, the full variable domain is GAGVSQSPSNKVTEKGKDVELRCDPISGHTALYWYRQSLGQGLEFLIYFQGNSAPDKSGLPSDRFSAERTGGSVSTLTIQRTQQEDSAVYLCASSLWLAGPYYNEQFFGPGTRLTVL.

Concerning this clone: A far larger clone is just one base off, so this is likely a read error. Other nucleotide sequences in the sample specify the same CDR3. The chain joins TRBV6-6 to TRBJ2-7, with D possibly being TRBD2 (7 bases). The CDR3 loop spans 14 amino acids. V was shortened by 2 bases and J by 2 bases, with 10 bases between the two germline ends. CDR1 is MNHNY, CDR2 SVGAGI, per germline (reference sequence). CDR3 loop: CASSYGGAPYEQYF. CDR3 bases: TGTGCCAGCAGTTACGGGGGGGCCCCCTACGAGCAGTACTTC.

The chain employs TRBV11-2 and TRBJ2-1; D is unclear. Germline V gene data show CDR1 as SGHAT and CDR2 as FQNNGV. V was cut by 5 bases and J by 10 bases, with 12 bases left in between. CDR3 length: 12 amino acids. CDR3 coding DNA: TGTGCCAGCAGCCCCGGCCTGACGGAGCAGTTCTTC. Translated, it gives CASSPGLTEQFF.

This chain links TRBV11-2 with TRBJ1-5; no definite D call. The germline V gene has CDR1 SGHAT and CDR2 FQNNGV. Trimming took 1 base from V and 9 from J, leaving 10 bases between them. The CDR3 runs to 13 residues. The CDR3 here is CASSLGPGGPQHF. The CDR3 nucleotides are TGTGCCAGCAGCTTAGGCCCCGGAGGGCCCCAGCATTTT. Using reference TRBV11-2 and TRBJ1-5 for the parts outside the CDR3, the full variable domain is EAGVAQSPRYKIIEKRQSVAFWCNPISGHATLYWYQQILGQGPKLLIQFQNNGVVDDSQLPKDRFSAERLKGVDSTLKIQPAKLEDSAVYLCASSLGPGGPQHFGDGTRLSIL.

V and J are TRBV18 and TRBJ1-1; D might be TRBD1 (5 bases). Germline V gives CDR1 KGHSH, CDR2 LQKENI. CDR3 length equals 14 residues. V was pared by 5 bases and J by 5 bases, with 15 bases between. The CDR3 spells CASSWTGGTTEAFF. CDR3 in DNA: TGTGCCAGCTCATGGACCGGGGGTACGACTGAAGCTTTCTTT.

The CDR3 is CASSEDRGVYSPLHF. The DNA of the CDR3 is TGTGCCAGCAGTGAAGACAGGGGAGTATATTCACCCCTCCACTTT. The gene calls are TRBV6-1 and TRBJ1-6; 7 bases agree with TRBD1. Germline loops: CDR1 MNHNS, CDR2 SASEGT. The CDR3 runs to 15 residues. V was clipped by 1 base and J by 8 bases; unmatched bases: 5.

The CDR3 nucleotides are TGTGCCACCAGCAGGACGATTTATAATTCACCCCTCCACTTT. Translation: CATSRTIYNSPLHF. The chain couples TRBV15 to TRBJ1-6, with D unclear. CDR3 size: 14 residues. The V gene lost 3 bases and the J gene lost 4 bases, with 7 bases spanning the gap. The germline V gene encodes CDR1 LNHNV and CDR2 YYDKDF (reference sequence). The whole variable domain, remainder taken from reference TRBV15 and TRBJ1-6, is DAMVIQNPRYQVTQFGKPVTLSCSQTLNHNVMYWYQQKSSQAPKLLFHYYDKDFNNEADTPDNFQSRRPNTSFCFLDIRSPGLGDTAMYLCATSRTIYNSPLHFGNGTRLTVT.

CDR3 region: CASSLRVGYEQYF. For the CDR3, the DNA is TGCGCCAGCAGCTTGAGGGTCGGGTACGAGCAGTACTTC. The chain uses TRBV5-1 and TRBJ2-7, with no clear D. The CDR3 has 13 amino acids. CDR1 SGHRS and CDR2 YFSETQ come from the germline V gene. V gave up 1 base and J gave up 4 bases, with 9 bases separating them.

In regard to this clone: This CDR3 is also generated by other DNA sequences in the sample. The chain has TRBV11-2 and TRBJ2-5, with D tentatively TRBD2 (5 bases). The CDR3 runs to 13 residues. The germline V and J ends were trimmed by 4 bases and 4 bases, with 10 bases remaining between them. Germline V CDR1 and CDR2: SGHAT, FQNNGV. CDR3 loop: CASSSRGRETQYF. In DNA, the CDR3 is TGTGCCAGCAGCTCCCGAGGGCGAGAGACCCAGTACTTC.

The gene calls are TRBV6-5 and TRBJ1-4, with a possible D match to TRBD1 (6 bases). Germline lookup yields CDR1 MNHEY and CDR2 SVGAGI. V shed 4 bases and J shed 0 bases, with 6 bases lying between them. There are 14 residues in the CDR3. In DNA, the CDR3 is TGTGCCAGCAGTTGGACAGCAACTAATGAAAAACTGTTTTTT. Translating gives CASSWTATNEKLFF.